This section outlines one T cell receptor beta chain sequence together with its context. Patients in Seattle were enrolled during active infection, then followed longitudinally. These data are taken from a study of blood T cell repertoires in COVID-19. Looked up from germline, CDR1 is SGHTA and CDR2 is FQGNSA. V shed 2 bases and J shed 7 bases, with 9 bases lying between them. This CDR3 contains 14 residues. Original data processing: Reference gene primer amplification gave nucleated cell count estimates. TCRdb keeps only in-frame clones here, not all; method: immunoSEQ multiplex PCR. V, J and clone size are taken as reported in that table, and D and trimming were inferred from the DNA itself. The sample yields about 92,000 clones, roughly nine tenths seen once.

This chain joins TRBV7-2 and TRBJ1-6; the D is unclear. The sequence was obtained from a woman in her sixties with COVID-19, enrolled during active disease. The sequencing input was peripheral blood. CDR3 sequence reads: CASSLIPSNSPLHF. CDR3 nucleotides: TGTGCCAGCAGCTTAATCCCGTCGAATTCACCCCTCCACTTT.